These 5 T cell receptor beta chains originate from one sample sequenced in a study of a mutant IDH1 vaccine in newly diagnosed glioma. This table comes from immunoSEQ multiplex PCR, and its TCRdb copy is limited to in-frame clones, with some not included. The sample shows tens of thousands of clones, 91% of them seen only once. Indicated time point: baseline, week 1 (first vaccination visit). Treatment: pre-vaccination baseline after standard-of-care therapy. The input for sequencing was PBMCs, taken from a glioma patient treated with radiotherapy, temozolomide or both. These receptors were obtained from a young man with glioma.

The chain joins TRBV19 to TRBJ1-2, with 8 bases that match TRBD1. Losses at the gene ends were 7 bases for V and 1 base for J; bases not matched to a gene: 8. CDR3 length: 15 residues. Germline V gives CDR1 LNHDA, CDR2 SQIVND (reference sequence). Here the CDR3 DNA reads TGTGCCAGTACCCCGGGGACAGGACTTAACTATGGCTACACCTTC. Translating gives CASTPGTGLNYGYTF.

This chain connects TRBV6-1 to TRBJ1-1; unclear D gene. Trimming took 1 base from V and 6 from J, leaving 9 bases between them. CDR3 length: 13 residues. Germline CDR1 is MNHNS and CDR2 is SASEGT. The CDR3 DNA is TGTGCCAGCAGTGAAGGTCCGGCTCCTGAAGCTTTCTTT. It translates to CASSEGPAPEAFF.

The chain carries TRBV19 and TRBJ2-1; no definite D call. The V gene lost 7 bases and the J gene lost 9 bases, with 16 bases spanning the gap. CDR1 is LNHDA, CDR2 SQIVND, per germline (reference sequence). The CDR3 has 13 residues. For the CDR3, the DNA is TGTGCCAGTACGTTCACTACCGGTACTGAGCAGTTCTTC. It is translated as CASTFTTGTEQFF. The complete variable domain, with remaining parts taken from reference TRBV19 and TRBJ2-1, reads DGGITQSPKYLFRKEGQNVTLSCEQNLNHDAMYWYRQDPGQGLRLIYYSQIVNDFQKGDIAEGYSVSREKKESFPLTVTSAQKNPTAFYLCASTFTTGTEQFFGPGTRLTVL.

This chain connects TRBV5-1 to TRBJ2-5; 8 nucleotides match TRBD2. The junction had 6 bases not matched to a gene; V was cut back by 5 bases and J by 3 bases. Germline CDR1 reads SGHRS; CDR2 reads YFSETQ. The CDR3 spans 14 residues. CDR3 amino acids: CASRDGRGEETQYF. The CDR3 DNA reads TGCGCCAGCAGAGACGGGAGGGGAGAAGAGACCCAGTACTTC.

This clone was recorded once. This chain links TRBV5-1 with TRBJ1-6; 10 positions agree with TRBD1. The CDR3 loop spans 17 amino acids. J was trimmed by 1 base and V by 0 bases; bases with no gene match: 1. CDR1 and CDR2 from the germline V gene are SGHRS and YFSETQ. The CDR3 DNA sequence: TGCGCCAGCAGCTTGGGGGACAGGGGATCCTATAATTCACCCCTCCACTTT. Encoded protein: CASSLGDRGSYNSPLHF.